This T cell receptor beta chain was recorded in a study of blood T cell repertoires in COVID-19. Study information: T cells, B-cell-depleted T cells, or PBMCs supplied cDNA or gDNA.

With 3 bases clipped from V and 7 bases from J, the junction kept 11 bases outside the gene matches. The CDR3 is made up of 14 amino acids. CDR1 and CDR2 (germline): SQVTM, ANQGSEA. The authors' processing: Reference gene primer amplification in the assay estimated nucleated cell counts. Measured with immunoSEQ multiplex PCR; TCRdb has only the in-frame clones, and not every one. The V and J calls and clone size are taken from that table; D and trimming were inferred from the DNA. The profile shows 200,000 to 300,000 clones, roughly 84% of them singletons. This sequence originates from a man in his sixties with acute or convalescent COVID-19. The J gene is TRBJ2-7, the V gene TRBV29-1; 8 bases match TRBD1. The sample consisted of peripheral blood. The CDR3 reads CSVDPRGLRQEQYF. The CDR3 DNA sequence: TGCAGCGTTGATCCCAGGGGGCTTCGCCAGGAGCAGTACTTC.